This is a list of T cell receptor beta chains from one sample in a study of CD8 T cells in ankylosing spondylitis. MiXCR was run by TCRdb on the 5' RACE reads, yielding one entry per CDR3 protein. The sample includes under 15,000 distinct CDR3 sequences, approximately 3% seen only once; the top ten take 8.7%. The specimen was blood, either unsorted or a sorted T cell fraction (not recorded which). These TCRs come from a male donor with ankylosing spondylitis or in good health (not recorded which). Each CDR3 is given with its conserved first and last residue. The D gene is left open where the match is weak. Size is stated for part of the rows, as once, few or many counts, or as a class when the clone is expanded.

TRBJ2-2,many,-,TRBV9,CASSVAGTPNTGELFF,TGTGCCAGCAGCGTAGCCGGGACCCCTAACACCGGGGAGCTGTTTTTT
TRBJ2-4,many,TRBD2,TRBV9,CASSTRTSGMRDIQYF,TGTGCCAGCAGCACCAGGACTAGCGGGATGCGGGACATTCAGTACTTC
TRBJ2-7,many,-,TRBV9,CASSVAGEGPYEQYF,TGTGCCAGCAGCGTGGCAGGGGAGGGACCCTACGAGCAGTACTTC
TRBJ2-7,many,TRBD2,TRBV9,CASSAGTSGAYEQYF,TGTGCCAGCAGCGCGGGGACTAGCGGAGCCTACGAGCAGTACTTC
TRBJ2-1,medium-sized,TRBD2,TRBV9,CASSASGTSGGEQFF,TGTGCCAGCAGCGCCTCCGGGACTAGCGGGGGAGAGCAGTTCTTC
TRBJ2-5,many,-,TRBV9,CASSVDDQETQYF,TGTGCCAGCAGCGTAGACGACCAAGAGACCCAGTACTTC
TRBJ1-2,many,-,TRBV9,CASSVATGRQVF,TGTGCCAGCAGCGTAGCTACTGGTAGGCAGGTCTTC
TRBJ1-1,many,-,TRBV9,CASSVTQKNTEAFF,TGTGCCAGCAGCGTCACTCAAAAGAACACTGAAGCTTTCTTT
TRBJ2-5,medium-sized,TRBD1,TRBV9,CASSGGGQGQETQYF,TGTGCCAGCAGCGGGGGGGGACAGGGGCAAGAGACCCAGTACTTC
TRBJ2-5,many,-,TRBV9,CASSPWEETQYF,TGTGCCAGCAGCCCCTGGGAGGAGACCCAGTACTTC
TRBJ2-5,medium-sized,-,TRBV9,CASSVSPIGQIQETQYF,TGTGCCAGCAGCGTATCGCCGATCGGGCAAATACAGGAGACCCAGTACTTC
TRBJ2-4,many,TRBD2,TRBV9,CASSPPGGGGPRGIQYF,TGTGCCAGCAGCCCCCCCGGAGGCGGGGGGCCGCGGGGCATTCAGTACTTC
TRBJ2-7,many,-,TRBV9,CASSASPTRYEQYF,TGTGCCAGCAGCGCAAGCCCGACTAGGTACGAGCAGTACTTC
TRBJ2-3,many,-,TRBV9,CASGAGDTDTQYF,TGTGCCAGCGGGGCAGGGGACACAGATACGCAGTATTTT
TRBJ2-2,many,-,TRBV9,CASSVFSGWGGQSGELFF,TGTGCCAGCAGCGTATTTTCTGGATGGGGTGGGCAAAGCGGGGAGCTGTTTTTT
TRBJ2-3,many,TRBD2,TRBV9,CASSVDGTSHYTDTQYF,TGTGCCAGCAGCGTAGACGGGACTAGCCACTACACAGATACGCAGTATTTT
TRBJ1-1,many,-,TRBV9,CASSVEPGTEAFF,TGTGCCAGCAGCGTAGAACCGGGCACTGAAGCTTTCTTT
TRBJ2-5,few,-,TRBV9,CASSVSEETQYF,TGTGCCAGCAGCGTATCGGAAGAGACCCAGTACTTC
TRBJ2-1,many,-,TRBV9,CASSVTALASGSYNEQFF,TGTGCCAGCAGCGTAACGGCCCTGGCCTCTGGCTCCTACAATGAGCAGTTCTTC
TRBJ2-1,many,TRBD2,TRBV9,CASSVGASGRAGEQFF,TGTGCCAGCAGCGTAGGCGCTAGCGGGAGGGCTGGGGAGCAGTTCTTC
TRBJ2-3,medium-sized,-,TRBV9,CASSVGRTPSTDTQYF,TGTGCCAGCAGCGTAGGTAGGACCCCTAGCACAGATACGCAGTATTTT
TRBJ2-3,many,TRBD1,TRBV9,CASSVVETGTDTQYF,TGTGCCAGCAGCGTAGTGGAGACAGGGACCGATACGCAGTATTTT
TRBJ2-3,many,-,TRBV9,CASSVADGFQPSTDTQYF,TGTGCCAGCAGCGTAGCTGATGGTTTTCAGCCTAGCACAGATACGCAGTATTTT
TRBJ2-1,many,TRBD2,TRBV9,CASTGLAGGGEQFF,TGTGCCAGCACAGGACTAGCGGGAGGGGGTGAGCAGTTCTTC
TRBJ1-2,many,-,TRBV9,CASSVGERVLVGYTF,TGTGCCAGCAGCGTAGGGGAGCGGGTGCTGGTCGGCTACACCTTC
TRBJ2-1,medium-sized,-,TRBV9,CASSVANEQFF,TGTGCCAGCAGCGTAGCTAATGAGCAGTTCTTC
TRBJ2-4,many,-,TRBV9,CASQTGLAKENIQYF,TGTGCCAGCCAGACAGGGCTAGCGAAGGAAAACATTCAGTACTTC
TRBJ2-7,many,TRBD2,TRBV9,CASSVDLAGAGEQYF,TGTGCCAGCAGCGTAGACCTAGCGGGGGCGGGGGAGCAGTACTTC
TRBJ2-2,-,-,TRBV9,CASSVATEGGLTGELFF,TGTGCCAGCAGCGTAGCTACGGAGGGGGGACTCACCGGGGAGCTGTTTTTT
TRBJ2-1,-,-,TRBV9,CDSSPRPNDEQFF,TGTGACAGCAGCCCCAGACCCAACGATGAGCAGTTCTTC
TRBJ1-4,many,-,TRBV9,CASSGGVATNEKLFF,TGTGCCAGCAGCGGGGGGGTTGCAACTAATGAAAAACTGTTTTTT
TRBJ2-1,many,-,TRBV9,CASSVEPRGPGNEQFF,TGTGCCAGCAGCGTAGAACCGCGAGGGCCGGGCAATGAGCAGTTCTTC
TRBJ1-1,medium-sized,-,TRBV9,CASSVLADNTEAFF,TGTGCCAGCAGCGTATTGGCAGATAACACTGAAGCTTTCTTT
TRBJ2-5,many,TRBD2,TRBV9,CASDSGGPQETQYF,TGTGCCAGCGACAGCGGGGGGCCTCAAGAGACCCAGTACTTC
TRBJ1-1,many,-,TRBV9,CASSPRRAGGEAFF,TGTGCCAGCAGCCCCCGGAGGGCTGGGGGCGAAGCTTTCTTT
TRBJ2-3,many,TRBD2,TRBV9,CASSVTQAGGRDTQYF,TGTGCCAGCAGCGTAACCCAAGCGGGGGGGCGAGATACGCAGTATTTT
TRBJ2-1,-,-,TRBV9,CASSAGLLATYNEQIF,TGTGCCAGCAGCGCAGGCTTACTAGCTACCTACAATGAGCAGATCTTC
TRBJ1-6,medium-sized,-,TRBV9,CASSDGSSYNSPLHF,TGTGCCAGCAGCGACGGGAGCTCCTATAATTCACCCCTCCACTTT
TRBJ2-4,many,-,TRBV9,CASSSTSGQNIQYF,TGTGCCAGCAGCTCCACCAGCGGGCAAAACATTCAGTACTTC
TRBJ2-1,many,-,TRBV9,CASSVISAEQFF,TGTGCCAGCAGCGTGATATCGGCCGAGCAGTTCTTC
TRBJ2-5,many,-,TRBV9,CASGPGPPQETQYF,TGTGCCAGCGGACCCGGGCCACCTCAAGAGACCCAGTACTTC
TRBJ2-2,medium-sized,-,TRBV9,CASSGLITGELFF,TGTGCCAGCAGCGGACTGATCACCGGGGAGCTGTTTTTT
TRBJ2-3,many,TRBD2,TRBV9,CASSPRLAGGPVDTQYF,TGTGCCAGCAGCCCCCGACTAGCGGGGGGGCCAGTGGATACGCAGTATTTT
TRBJ2-1,many,TRBD2,TRBV9,CASSASGLAGAEQFF,TGTGCCAGCAGCGCCTCGGGACTAGCGGGGGCTGAGCAGTTCTTC
TRBJ2-7,many,TRBD1,TRBV9,CASSLRDRGRDEQYF,TGTGCCAGCAGCCTACGGGACAGGGGTCGCGACGAGCAGTACTTC
TRBJ2-7,many,TRBD2,TRBV9,CASSAGLAGGLQYEQYF,TGTGCCAGCAGCGCAGGACTAGCGGGAGGCTTACAGTACGAGCAGTACTTC
TRBJ2-1,medium-sized,-,TRBV9,CASSVAYNEQFF,TGTGCCAGCAGCGTAGCCTACAATGAGCAGTTCTTC
TRBJ2-2,medium-sized,TRBD2,TRBV9,CASSKAGVTGELFF,TGTGCCAGCAGTAAGGCGGGAGTCACCGGGGAGCTGTTTTTT
TRBJ2-1,many,TRBD2,TRBV9,CASSVGGAGGPYNEQFF,TGTGCCAGCAGCGTAGGAGGGGCGGGGGGGCCCTACAATGAGCAGTTCTTC
TRBJ2-2,many,-,TRBV9,CASSVEARDTGELFF,TGTGCCAGCAGCGTAGAGGCCCGCGACACCGGGGAGCTGTTTTTT
TRBJ2-7,-,-,TRBV9,CASSVAPRDYEQYF,TGTGCCAGCAGCGTAGCGCCCAGGGACTACGAGCAGTACTTC
TRBJ1-4,many,TRBD1,TRBV9,CASSGPGGYSEKLFF,TGTGCCAGCAGCGGGCCAGGGGGCTATAGTGAAAAACTGTTTTTT
TRBJ1-5,many,-,TRBV9,CASSVGASANQPQHF,TGTGCCAGCAGCGTAGGGGCGTCAGCTAATCAGCCCCAGCATTTT
TRBJ1-5,many,-,TRBV9,CASSVDGKQPQHF,TGTGCCAGCAGCGTAGACGGGAAACAGCCCCAGCATTTT
TRBJ2-7,many,TRBD1,TRBV9,CASSVLDRVGEQYF,TGTGCCAGCAGCGTATTGGACAGGGTTGGCGAGCAGTACTTC